This T cell receptor beta chain came from a study of response to subunit inactivated influenza vaccine. With regard to this clonotype: Its specificity is not known.

CDR1 is MDHEN and CDR2 is SYDVKM in the germline V gene. This CDR3 region has 17 residues. With 0 bases clipped from V and 1 base from J, the junction kept 5 bases outside the gene matches. Overall study results and limits: It was suggested by the authors that few new T cells are recruited by each seasonal influenza vaccination.

TCRdb redid the calling of the RT-PCR reads with MiXCR, one entry per CDR3 protein. This sample has hundreds of thousands of distinct CDR3 sequences; 7.6% occur once, and the top ten carry 10% to 15%. The material sequenced was PBMCs from blood, taken less than 30 months after vaccination. The sequence came from a man between 50 and 70 years old who received an inactivated influenza vaccine. The J gene is TRBJ2-3, the V gene TRBV28, with 9 bases aligning to TRBD1. The CDR3, as DNA: TGTGCCAGCAGTTTATGGGACGGGGACAGGGGCACAGATACGCAGTATTTT. Protein sequence: CASSLWDGDRGTDTQYF.